Given below is one T cell receptor beta chain in context. This record comes from a study of blood T cell repertoires in COVID-19. At the level of the study: Researchers got acute and convalescent COVID-19 samples from the United States, Italy and Spain. In each case, the material was cDNA or gDNA derived from T cells, B-cell-depleted T cells, or PBMCs.

Germline trimming cut 8 bases from V and 7 bases from J; bases unmatched to any gene: 12. The V gene's germline CDR1 is MGHRA and CDR2 YSYEKL. The CDR3 totals 17 residues. Authors' methods: Nucleated cell counts were estimated from reference gene primer amplification. Sequencing used immunoSEQ multiplex PCR; TCRdb keeps in-frame clones, though not all of them. V, J and clone size are taken as reported in that table, and D and trimming were inferred from the DNA itself. The sample includes roughly 280,000 clones, approximately 86% seen only once; the top ten take approximately 2%. Sequencing was carried out using peripheral blood. This clonotype was obtained from a man between 25 and 39 years old with active or convalescent COVID-19. This chain connects TRBV4-1 to TRBJ2-1; TRBD2 matches 15 bases. In nucleotides, the CDR3 is TGCGCCAGCCGGGGACTAGCGGGGGGCCAAGGAAAAAATGAGCAGTTCTTC. Protein product: CASRGLAGGQGKNEQFF.